A single sample is the source of the 23 T cell receptor beta chains below, sequenced in a study of shared clonotypes between healthy human individuals. The repertoire was sequenced with immunoSEQ multiplex PCR; TCRdb's copy has only in-frame clones and lacks some. The table includes about 2.4 million clones, approximately 94% detected once. The specimen sequenced was naive CD4+ T cells from PBMCs. Subset indicated: CD45RA+ positively selected. These receptors were obtained from a young man in good health. Some clones in this sample may be carry-over from other donors' samples.

Regarding this clone: Other DNA sequences within the sample encode an identical CDR3. This rearrangement joins TRBV7-2 to TRBJ1-2; D might be TRBD1 (5 bases). V dropped 5 bases and J dropped 2 bases, with 9 bases sitting between them. Germline loops: CDR1 SGHTA, CDR2 FQGNSA. The CDR3 spans 13 residues. The CDR3: CASSPQGNYGYTF. The CDR3 bases are TGTGCCAGCAGCCCGCAGGGAAACTATGGCTACACCTTC.

The J gene is TRBJ1-5, the V gene TRBV19; maybe TRBD1 (6 bases). This CDR3 comprises 16 residues. V was shortened by 0 bases and J by 5 bases, with 14 bases between the two germline ends. Germline V gene lookup returns CDR1 LNHDA and CDR2 SQIVND (reference sequence). CDR3 region: CASSIDRTGADQPQHF. CDR3 DNA: TGTGCCAGTAGTATAGATCGTACGGGGGCCGATCAGCCCCAGCATTTT. The full variable domain, completed using reference TRBV19 and TRBJ1-5, is DGGITQSPKYLFRKEGQNVTLSCEQNLNHDAMYWYRQDPGQGLRLIYYSQIVNDFQKGDIAEGYSVSREKKESFPLTVTSAQKNPTAFYLCASSIDRTGADQPQHFGDGTRLSIL.

The chain carries TRBV6-4 and TRBJ2-7; D may be TRBD2 (6 bases). This CDR3 is 15 amino acids long. Germline lookup yields CDR1 MRHNA and CDR2 SNTAGT. V shed 0 bases and J shed 1 base, with 10 bases lying between them. CDR3 bases: TGTGCCAGCAGTGACTCTCGGGAGAGTTCCTACGAGCAGTACTTC. It specifies CASSDSRESSYEQYF.

CDR3 protein: CSVRDSGGQETQYF. CDR3 in DNA: TGCAGCGTCCGTGATTCGGGGGGCCAAGAGACCCAGTACTTC. The gene calls are TRBV29-1 and TRBJ2-5, with 7 bases matching TRBD2. Looked up from germline, CDR1 is SQVTM and CDR2 is ANQGSEA. This CDR3 has 14 amino acids. V lost 6 bases, J lost 1 base, and 8 bases stayed unmatched.

Details on this clone: The identical CDR3 is also encoded by other nucleotide sequences in the sample. The gene calls are TRBV7-2 and TRBJ2-5, with D maybe TRBD1 (6 bases). V was shortened by 3 bases and J by 2 bases, with 10 bases between the two germline ends. The CDR3 totals 14 residues. CDR1 and CDR2 (germline): SGHTA, FQGNSA. CDR3 amino acids: CASSLLGAQETQYF. DNA for the CDR3: TGTGCCAGCAGCTTGTTGGGGGCTCAAGAGACCCAGTACTTC.

This chain joins TRBV7-7 and TRBJ2-3; TRBD2 matches 7 bases. Germline CDR1 is SSHAT and CDR2 is FNYEAQ (reference sequence). V shed 1 base, J shed 2 bases, and the junction held 9 bases outside the gene matches. This CDR3 region has 17 residues. The chain's CDR3 is CASSLGESSGATDTQYF. CDR3 in DNA: TGTGCCAGCAGCTTAGGAGAGTCTAGCGGAGCCACAGATACGCAGTATTTT.

The chain joins TRBV6-1 to TRBJ1-1; D call uncertain. Germline V gene data show CDR1 as MNHNS and CDR2 as SASEGT. Trimming removed 9 bases from V and 10 bases from J, with 21 bases in between. This CDR3 region has 13 residues. The CDR3 coding sequence is TGTGCCAGTCAAACCTCGGGCGAAAGCGGAGCTTTCTTT. It translates to CASQTSGESGAFF.

The chain is built from TRBV30 and TRBJ2-2, with D tentatively TRBD1 or TRBD2 (5 bases each). The length of the CDR3 is 14 residues. In germline, CDR1 is GTSNPN, CDR2 SVGIG (reference sequence). The V end lost 2 bases, the J end lost 6 bases, and 13 bases lay between the germline ends. CDR3 protein: CAWSLRRGPGELFF. The CDR3 DNA reads TGTGCCTGGAGTTTGCGAAGGGGACCCGGGGAGCTGTTTTTT.

V is TRBV5-4 and J is TRBJ1-6; D gene unclear. The germline gives CDR1 SGHNT, CDR2 YYREEE (reference sequence). Trimming left V 9 bases short and J 8 bases short, with 15 bases between. The CDR3 consists of 13 residues. The CDR3 bases are TGTGCCACCGGATACCCGATGGATTCACCCCTCCACTTT. Amino acid sequence: CATGYPMDSPLHF.

The J gene is TRBJ1-1, the V gene TRBV5-1; D is ambiguous. The CDR3 is 15 amino acids. V lost 0 bases to trimming and J lost 6 bases, with 15 bases between them. The germline V gene has CDR1 SGHRS and CDR2 YFSETQ. Here the CDR3 DNA reads TGCGCCAGCAGCTTGGTTGGACCCCAAGCTCCTGAAGCTTTCTTT. This gives the protein CASSLVGPQAPEAFF. Based on the CDR3 plus reference TRBV5-1 and TRBJ1-1, the full variable domain is KAGVTQTPRYLIKTRGQQVTLSCSPISGHRSVSWYQQTPGQGLQFLFEYFSETQRNKGNFPGRFSGRQFSNSRSEMNVSTLELGDSALYLCASSLVGPQAPEAFFGQGTRLTVV.

The chain is built from TRBV18 and TRBJ1-2; D perhaps matches TRBD1 (6 bases). V lost 3 bases and J 8 bases, leaving 16 bases between the germline ends. Germline-derived CDR1 and CDR2 are KGHSH and LQKENI. The CDR3 consists of 14 residues. For the CDR3, the DNA is TGTGCCAGCTCACCGAGCTCAGGGGCAGAGGGCTACACCTTC. It translates to CASSPSSGAEGYTF.

CDR3 loop: CASSLGGGGPATQYF. The CDR3 DNA sequence: TGTGCCAGCAGCTTGGGCGGAGGGGGCCCCGCGACCCAGTACTTC. This sequence joins TRBV7-2 and TRBJ2-5; D is possibly TRBD1 (7 bases). Germline CDR1 is SGHTA and CDR2 is FQGNSA. This CDR3 has 15 residues. Between the trimmed V and J ends, which lost 3 bases and 7 bases, there was a span of 18 bases.

DNA for the CDR3: TGCGCCAGCAGCTTGTCGGGTTTCTCCTACGAGCAGTACTTC. Protein sequence: CASSLSGFSYEQYF. The rearrangement joins TRBV5-1 to TRBJ2-7; no clear D. Trimming removed 1 base from V and 0 bases from J, with 8 bases in between. Germline CDR1 and CDR2: SGHRS and YFSETQ. The CDR3 runs 14 residues.

The V and J genes are TRBV7-2 and TRBJ1-5; D is unclear. The length of the CDR3 is 15 residues. Trimming took 5 bases from V and 6 from J, leaving 17 bases between them. CDR1 and CDR2 from the germline V gene are SGHTA and FQGNSA. CDR3: CASSPAGPYSQPQHF. For the CDR3, the DNA is TGTGCCAGCAGCCCAGCGGGCCCGTACTCTCAGCCCCAGCATTTT.

V gene TRBV9 combines with J gene TRBJ1-2; 11 positions match TRBD1. V shed 0 bases, J shed 3 bases, and the junction held 4 bases outside the gene matches. The CDR3 is 16 residues long. Germline V gene lookup returns CDR1 SGDLS and CDR2 YYNGEE. The chain's CDR3 is CASSVDGTGGYYGYTF. The CDR3 nucleotides read TGTGCCAGCAGCGTAGACGGGACAGGGGGATACTATGGCTACACCTTC.

The chain links TRBV6-6 to TRBJ1-2, with D maybe TRBD1 (5 bases). Germline values: CDR1 MNHNY, CDR2 SVGAGI (reference sequence). This CDR3 is 12 amino acids long. The germline V and J ends were trimmed by 5 bases and 5 bases, with 9 bases remaining between them. This chain's CDR3 is CASSQQEYGYTF. CDR3 nucleotide sequence: TGTGCCAGCAGTCAACAGGAGTATGGCTACACCTTC.

With regard to this clone: The same CDR3 is also encoded by other DNA sequences in this sample. The V gene is TRBV5-4, the J gene TRBJ1-4, with 9 bases aligning to TRBD1. With 3 bases clipped from V and 3 bases from J, the junction kept 3 bases outside the gene matches. The CDR3 contains 15 residues. CDR1 and CDR2 from the germline V gene are SGHNT and YYREEE (reference sequence). In DNA form, the CDR3 reads TGTGCCAGCAGCTCGGGACAGGGCTCTAATGAAAAACTGTTTTTT. It specifies CASSSGQGSNEKLFF.

A note on this clone: Given a much more abundant clone one base away, this may be a read error. Other DNA sequences in this sample translate to the same CDR3. The V gene is TRBV5-1, the J gene TRBJ1-1; D not certain. Deletions cut 0 bases from V and 1 base from J, with 7 bases between. The CDR3 extends over 14 amino acids. The V gene's germline CDR1 is SGHRS and CDR2 YFSETQ. The CDR3: CASSLDSGNTEAFF. The CDR3 DNA sequence: TGCGCCAGCAGCTTGGACAGCGGGAACACTGAAGCTTTCTTT.

With regard to this clone: The sample holds other DNA sequences that translate to the same CDR3. V usage is TRBV28 and J usage is TRBJ2-3, with TRBD2 as a possible D gene (5 bases). CDR1 is MDHEN, CDR2 SYDVKM, per germline. Trimming cost V 6 bases and J 1 base, with 5 bases left between them. CDR3 length: 12 residues. The CDR3 spells CASRRGTDTQYF. The CDR3 bases are TGTGCCAGCAGGAGGGGCACAGATACGCAGTATTTT.

The J gene is TRBJ1-2, the V gene TRBV18; 7 bases are shared with TRBD1. Trimming took 3 bases from V and 3 from J; bases not matched to a gene: 7. The CDR3 extends over 15 amino acids. Germline CDR1 is KGHSH and CDR2 is LQKENI. CDR3 DNA: TGTGCCAGCTCACCGAGAATTACAGGGGACTATGGCTACACCTTC. It yields the protein CASSPRITGDYGYTF.

The rearrangement uses TRBV28 and TRBJ1-2; D remains ambiguous. Trimming removed 3 bases from V and 8 bases from J, with 16 bases in between. CDR1 MDHEN and CDR2 SYDVKM come from the germline V gene. The CDR3 is 14 residues long. CDR3 DNA: TGTGCCAGCAGTTTTGACGGACTTGCACGGGGCTACACCTTC. Encoded protein: CASSFDGLARGYTF.

The chain recombines TRBV28 with TRBJ2-6, with D possibly being TRBD1 (6 bases). Trimming removed 5 bases from V and 3 bases from J, with 20 bases in between. CDR3 size: 18 residues. Per the germline V gene, CDR1 is MDHEN and CDR2 is SYDVKM. The CDR3 DNA reads as TGTGCCAGCAGTCCTACCAGTCGCCAGGGGCTTGGGGCCAACGTCCTGACTTTC. This codes for CASSPTSRQGLGANVLTF.

This clone was seen many times. The chain has TRBV4-2 and TRBJ2-2, with D maybe TRBD1 (5 bases). The CDR3 loop spans 17 amino acids. Trimming removed 2 bases from V and 5 bases from J, with 18 bases in between. Germline V gives CDR1 LGHNA, CDR2 YNFKEQ. The DNA for the CDR3 is TGTGCCAGCAGCCAAACAAAACCGGGCCGGACAACCGGGGAGCTGTTTTTT. It specifies CASSQTKPGRTTGELFF.